Included here is one T cell receptor (beta chain) sequence, with context. This record belongs to a study of blood T cell repertoires in COVID-19. Study context: COVID-19 samples from acute and convalescent phases originated in the United States, Italy and Spain. Sample material is recorded as cDNA or gDNA derived from T cells, B-cell-depleted T cells, or PBMCs.

Participants spanned ages about 18 to 89 years and resided in around 25 US areas. Participants were placed into cohorts based on the clinical history they reported. Trimming at V came to 2 bases and at J to 4 bases, leaving 7 bases not matched to a gene. Germline V gene sequence: CDR1 MDHEN, CDR2 SYDVKM. CDR3 size: 16 residues. Generated by immunoSEQ multiplex PCR, the TCRdb table keeps only in-frame clones and is missing some. The repertoire holds 190,000 or so clones, with 86% as singletons. The genes are TRBV28 and TRBJ1-1; the match to TRBD1 covers 10 bases. The receptor was isolated from a young woman who had recovered from COVID-19. The source material was PBMCs or T cells enriched from blood (not recorded which). CDR3: CASSLAGQGTGTEAFF. In DNA, the CDR3 is TGTGCCAGCAGTTTAGCGGGACAGGGGACGGGCACTGAAGCTTTCTTT.